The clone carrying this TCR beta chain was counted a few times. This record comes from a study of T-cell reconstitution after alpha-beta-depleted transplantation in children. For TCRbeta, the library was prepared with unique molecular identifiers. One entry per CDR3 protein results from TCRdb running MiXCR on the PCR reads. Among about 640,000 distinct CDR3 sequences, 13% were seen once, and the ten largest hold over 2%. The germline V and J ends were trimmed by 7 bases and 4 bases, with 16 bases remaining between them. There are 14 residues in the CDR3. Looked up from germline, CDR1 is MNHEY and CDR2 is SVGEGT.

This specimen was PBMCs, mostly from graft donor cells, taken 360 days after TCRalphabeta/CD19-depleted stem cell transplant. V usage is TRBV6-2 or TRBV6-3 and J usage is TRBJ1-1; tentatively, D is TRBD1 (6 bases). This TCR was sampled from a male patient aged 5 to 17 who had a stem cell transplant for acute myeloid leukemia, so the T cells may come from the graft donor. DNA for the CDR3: TGTGCCAGCATATACAGGGCCGGGACCACTGAAGCTTTCTTT. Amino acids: CASIYRAGTTEAFF.